This TCR beta chain was captured by sequencing in a study of CD4 and CD8 cells across lung adenocarcinoma regions. The patients had localized lung adenocarcinoma, a non-small cell subtype. MiXCR, run by TCRdb on the PCR reads, gives a single entry per CDR3 protein. The sample yields some 6,900 distinct CDR3 sequences, 51% seen once. From germline, CDR1 is SGHRS and CDR2 YFSETQ. The CDR3 has 14 amino acids. After removal of 4 bases from V and 11 bases from J, the junction contained 10 bases not matched to a gene. The genes are TRBV5-1 and TRBJ2-5, with 11 bases that match TRBD1. This receptor was identified in a female donor with lung adenocarcinoma. The CD4 and CD8 labels of this study may be unreliable. The sample was CD4+ T cells from the center of a lung tumor. DNA of the CDR3: TGCGCCAGCAGCCCCGGGACAGGGGGGGGGGAGCAGTACTTC. Protein product: CASSPGTGGGEQYF.